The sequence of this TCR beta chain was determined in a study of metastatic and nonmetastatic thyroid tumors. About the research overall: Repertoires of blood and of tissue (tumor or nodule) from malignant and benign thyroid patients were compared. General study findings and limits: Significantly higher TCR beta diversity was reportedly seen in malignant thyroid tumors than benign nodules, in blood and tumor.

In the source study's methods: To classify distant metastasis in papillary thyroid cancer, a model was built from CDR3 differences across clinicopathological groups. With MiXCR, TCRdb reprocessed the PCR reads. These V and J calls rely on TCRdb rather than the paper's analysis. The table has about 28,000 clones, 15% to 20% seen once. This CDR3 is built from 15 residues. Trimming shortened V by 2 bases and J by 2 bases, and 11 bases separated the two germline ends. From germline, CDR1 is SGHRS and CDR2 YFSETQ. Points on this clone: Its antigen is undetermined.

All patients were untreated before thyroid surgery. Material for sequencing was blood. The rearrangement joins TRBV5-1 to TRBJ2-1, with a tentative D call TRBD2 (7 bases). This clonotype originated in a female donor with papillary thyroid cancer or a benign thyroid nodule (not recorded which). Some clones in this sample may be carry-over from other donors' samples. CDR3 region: CASSLGGVAYNEQFF. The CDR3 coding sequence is TGCGCCAGCAGCTTAGGGGGGGTGGCCTACAATGAGCAGTTCTTC.